Following are 19 T cell receptor beta chains from one sample sequenced in a study of T cell repertoires in cytomegalovirus infection. TCRdb passed the reads through MiXCR, listing each CDR3 protein once. The sample holds 640,000 or so distinct CDR3 sequences, around a third seen once. These TCRs are of unknown antigen specificity. The specimen was cultured PBMCs, collected from culture after CMV antigen stimulation. The receptors here all came from a human donor in good health (CMV status not recorded). Some clones in this sample may be carry-over from other donors' samples.

The rearrangement uses TRBV18 and TRBJ1-4; 7 bases are a match to TRBD1. The V gene's germline CDR1 is KGHSH and CDR2 LQKENI. The CDR3 is 13 residues long. V trimming: 8 bases; J trimming: 14 bases; junction bases outside the gene matches: 14. The CDR3 DNA is TGTGCCAGCACATGGACAGGCGAGGGATACCTGTTTTTT. Protein sequence: CASTWTGEGYLFF.

The sample holds a few counts of this clonotype. This chain joins TRBV7-8 and TRBJ1-2; D is unresolved. Germline CDR1 SGHVS, CDR2 FQNEAQ. The germline V and J ends were trimmed by 4 bases and 4 bases, with 10 bases remaining between them. This CDR3 comprises 13 residues. CDR3 amino acids: CASSSYMVYGYTF. The CDR3 nucleotides are TGTGCCAGCAGCTCTTATATGGTCTATGGCTACACCTTC.

A few counts support this clonotype. The chain employs TRBV12-5 and TRBJ2-1; TRBD2 might be the D (5 bases). Trimming left V 0 bases short and J 5 bases short, with 14 bases between. CDR1 is LGHNT, CDR2 FRNRAP, per germline. The CDR3 loop spans 16 amino acids. CDR3 in amino acids: CASGLVYAGAHNEQFF. DNA for the CDR3: TGTGCTAGTGGTTTGGTATACGCGGGCGCCCACAATGAGCAGTTCTTC.

The sample holds many counts of this clonotype. The chain recombines TRBV7-9 with TRBJ1-1, with D unclear. V lost 2 bases to trimming and J lost 1 base, with 17 bases between them. CDR3 size: 17 residues. Germline values: CDR1 SEHNR, CDR2 FQNEAQ (reference sequence). This CDR3 is CASSLWAPGRKNTEAFF. DNA of the CDR3: TGTGCCAGCAGCTTATGGGCCCCTGGACGGAAGAACACTGAAGCTTTCTTT.

The V call is TRBV7-2, the J call TRBJ2-5; 9 bases fit TRBD2. Germline lookup yields CDR1 SGHTA and CDR2 FQGNSA. Trimming took 1 base from V and 5 from J; bases not matched to a gene: 8. The CDR3 spans 16 residues. In nucleotides, the CDR3 is TGTGCCAGCAGCTTAGGGGGACTAGCTATCATGGAGACCCAGTACTTC. This encodes CASSLGGLAIMETQYF.

This sequence joins TRBV7-2 and TRBJ1-5; D is unresolved. Germline V lookup: CDR1 SGHTA, CDR2 FQGNSA. This CDR3 has 14 amino acids. V lost 5 bases to trimming and J lost 7 bases, with 15 bases between them. CDR3 DNA: TGTGCCAGCAGCCCTAATGTTGCGGGGCAGCCCCAGCATTTT. Its translation is CASSPNVAGQPQHF.

This clonotype was observed once. The chain employs TRBV20-1 and TRBJ2-7; 11 bases line up with TRBD2. With V trimmed by 0 bases and J by 4 bases, 11 bases remained unmatched. Germline V gene lookup returns CDR1 DFQATT and CDR2 SNEGSKA (reference sequence). This CDR3 region has 17 residues. The CDR3, as DNA: TGCAGTGCTAGAGATCCCCTTAGCGGGGGGGCAGGGTACGAGCAGTACTTC. It is translated as CSARDPLSGGAGYEQYF.

This chain uses TRBV6-1 with TRBJ2-2; weak D call: TRBD1 (5 bases). This CDR3 comprises 13 residues. CDR1 and CDR2 from the germline V gene are MNHNS and SASEGT. V was trimmed by 6 bases and J by 7 bases, leaving 12 bases between them. The CDR3 sequence is CASRGQADGELFF. The DNA of the CDR3 is TGTGCCAGCAGGGGGCAGGCTGACGGGGAGCTGTTTTTT.

This clonotype was detected a few times. The CDR3 here is CATRTRDEQYF. The CDR3 DNA reads as TGTGCCACCCGCACACGTGACGAGCAGTACTTC. The rearrangement links TRBV7-6 to TRBJ2-7, with no clear D. This CDR3 has 11 amino acids. V lost 10 bases, J lost 5 bases, and 12 bases lay in between. Germline-derived CDR1 and CDR2 are SGHVS and FNYEAQ.

This clonotype turned up a few times. V and J are TRBV28 and TRBJ2-7; D is undetermined. V was trimmed by 2 bases and J by 4 bases, leaving 9 bases between them. Germline V gene data show CDR1 as MDHEN and CDR2 as SYDVKM. The CDR3 is made up of 13 amino acids. The CDR3 DNA is TGTGCCAGCAGTTTAGTCCCCCAATACGAGCAGTACTTC. Residues: CASSLVPQYEQYF.

To note about this clonotype: Just one base apart from a much larger clone, this may be a read error. In this CDR3 the conserved last residue, phenylalanine or tryptophan, is missing, so a read error is likely. The genes are TRBV7-2 and TRBJ2-5; D may correspond to TRBD1 or TRBD2 (5 bases each). This CDR3 region has 14 residues. Trimming pared 2 bases from V and 4 bases from J, leaving 11 bases between. Germline V gives CDR1 SGHTA, CDR2 FQGNSA. Here the CDR3 DNA reads TGTGCCAGCAGCTTAACGGGACCGTTAGAGACCCAGTACTGC. It is translated as CASSLTGPLETQYC.

V and J are TRBV7-8 and TRBJ2-7; no clear D. V shed 5 bases and J shed 3 bases, with 11 bases lying between them. CDR3 size: 13 residues. Germline CDR1 and CDR2: SGHVS and FQNEAQ. This CDR3 is CASSGRSNYEQYF. CDR3 nucleotides: TGTGCCAGCAGCGGAAGGTCTAACTACGAGCAGTACTTC.

The chain employs TRBV7-8 and TRBJ1-5, with D unclear. V shed 5 bases and J shed 0 bases, with 11 bases lying between them. CDR3 size: 15 residues. Germline CDR1 SGHVS, CDR2 FQNEAQ. The CDR3 DNA follows: TGTGCCAGCAGCCTCGACCGTCTTAGCAATCAGCCCCAGCATTTT. Translating it yields CASSLDRLSNQPQHF.

CDR3 sequence (DNA): TGTGCCAGCAGCACCGTGGGGTTCTACGAGCAGTACTTC. Its protein product is CASSTVGFYEQYF. The chain couples TRBV28 to TRBJ2-7; unclear D gene. The germline CDR1 and CDR2 sequences are MDHEN and SYDVKM. V dropped 6 bases and J dropped 3 bases, with 12 bases sitting between them. The CDR3 runs to 13 residues.

The chain recombines TRBV6-5 with TRBJ2-3; D remains unclear. Trimming pared 3 bases from V and 1 base from J, leaving 8 bases between. The CDR3 sequence is 14 residues long. The V gene's germline CDR1 is MNHEY and CDR2 SVGAGI. CDR3 coding DNA: TGTGCCAGCAGTTATCGGACCCGCACAGATACGCAGTATTTT. Protein: CASSYRTRTDTQYF.

This clonotype was seen a handful of times. This chain uses TRBV10-3 with TRBJ2-3; 8 bases align to TRBD2. Germline V gene lookup returns CDR1 ENHRY and CDR2 SYGVKD. This CDR3 comprises 15 residues. V shed 5 bases, J shed 6 bases, and the junction held 10 bases outside the gene matches. Here the CDR3 reads CAISLSSGRSDTQYF. The CDR3 nucleotides are TGTGCCATCAGTCTCTCTAGCGGGCGCTCGGATACGCAGTATTTT.

The chain employs TRBV12-3 or TRBV12-4 and TRBJ2-7; D gene uncertain. This CDR3 is built from 15 residues. The V end lost 0 bases, the J end lost 3 bases, and 12 bases lay between the germline ends. In DNA form, the CDR3 reads TGTGCCAGCAGTTTAGCGCTAAGCGACGGCTACGAGCAGTACTTC. It codes for CASSLALSDGYEQYF.

The table lists this clonotype with a few counts. The chain joins TRBV27 to TRBJ1-4; possibly TRBD1 for D (5 bases). V shed 3 bases and J shed 8 bases, with 13 bases lying between them. The CDR3 has 14 amino acids. Germline-derived CDR1 and CDR2 are MNHEY and SMNVEV (reference sequence). The CDR3 DNA follows: TGTGCCAGCAGTTTGACCCGGCAGGGCGAAAAACTGTTTTTT. Protein product: CASSLTRQGEKLFF.

As for this clonotype: At one boundary the junction diverges from the germline segment, which might be a read error. V and J are TRBV6-6 and TRBJ1-5; TRBD1 is a possible D gene (5 bases). From germline, CDR1 is MNHNY and CDR2 SVGAGI (reference sequence). The CDR3 extends over 14 amino acids. CDR3 sequence: CVSRGQGRNQPQHF. The CDR3, as DNA: TGTGTCAGCCGAGGTCAGGGACGAAATCAGCCCCAGCATTTT.